The TCR beta chain under discussion was sequenced for a study of shared clonotypes between healthy human individuals. Profiling relied on immunoSEQ multiplex PCR, and the TCRdb table lists in-frame clones only, not all of them. This sample carries about 2.3 million clones, 92% of them seen once, and the ten largest clones take around 0.35%. The CDR3 has 11 residues. V was trimmed by 6 bases and J by 8 bases, leaving 11 bases between them. CDR1 is DFQATT, CDR2 SNEGSKA, per germline (reference sequence). Sequencing was done on a sample of naive CD4+ T cells from PBMCs. Sample subset: CD45RA+ positively selected. V is TRBV20-1 and J is TRBJ1-5; D perhaps matches TRBD1 (5 bases). The receptor's source is a man younger than 35 in good health. Some clones in this sample may be carry-over from other donors' samples. The CDR3 reads CSAQKGEPQHF. Written as DNA, the CDR3 is TGCAGTGCCCAAAAAGGGGAGCCCCAGCATTTT.